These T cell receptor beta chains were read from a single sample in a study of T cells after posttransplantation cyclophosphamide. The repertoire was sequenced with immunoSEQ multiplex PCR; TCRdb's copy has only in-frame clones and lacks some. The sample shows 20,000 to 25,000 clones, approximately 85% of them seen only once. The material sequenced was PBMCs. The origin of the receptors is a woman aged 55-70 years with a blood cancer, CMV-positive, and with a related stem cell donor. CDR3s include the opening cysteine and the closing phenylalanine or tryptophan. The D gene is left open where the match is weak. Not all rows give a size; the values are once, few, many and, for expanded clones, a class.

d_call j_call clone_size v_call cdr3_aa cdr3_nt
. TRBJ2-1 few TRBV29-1 CSGGSPYNEQFF TGCAGCGGCGGTTCCCCCTACAATGAGCAGTTCTTC
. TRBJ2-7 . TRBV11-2 CASSLNRGGSYEQYF TGTGCCAGCAGCCTGAACAGGGGAGGCTCCTACGAGCAGTACTTC
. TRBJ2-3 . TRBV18 CASSPLQTGSTDTQYF TGTGCCAGCTCACCATTGCAAACGGGGAGCACAGATACGCAGTATTTT
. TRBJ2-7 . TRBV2 CASSNPGRALRYEQYF TGTGCCAGCTCCAACCCGGGCAGGGCACTACGCTACGAGCAGTACTTC
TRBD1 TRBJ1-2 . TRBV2 CASSNNGQVYGYTF TGTGCCAGCAGCAACAACGGACAGGTCTATGGCTACACCTTC
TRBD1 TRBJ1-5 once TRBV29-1 CSVGTGNIGQPQHF TGCAGCGTTGGGACAGGGAACATAGGTCAGCCCCAGCATTTT
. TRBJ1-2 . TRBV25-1 CASRGGADLLYGYTF TGTGCCAGCAGGGGGGGGGCAGATCTATTATATGGCTACACCTTC
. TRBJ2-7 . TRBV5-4 CASSLGLAEGFYEQYF TGTGCCAGCAGCTTGGGTCTTGCAGAGGGATTCTACGAGCAGTACTTC
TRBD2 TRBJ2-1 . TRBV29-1 CSVESAGGYNEQFF TGCAGCGTTGAATCGGCGGGAGGTTACAATGAGCAGTTCTTC
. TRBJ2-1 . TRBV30 CAWSGGQRTYNEQFF TGTGCCTGGAGCGGGGGACAGCGTACCTACAATGAGCAGTTCTTC
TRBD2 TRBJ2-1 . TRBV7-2 CASSTPRLAGSEQFF TGTGCCAGCAGCACCCCCAGACTAGCGGGATCTGAGCAGTTCTTC
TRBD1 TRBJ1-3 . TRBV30 CAWSLGQNAGNTIYF TGTGCCTGGAGCCTGGGACAGAATGCTGGAAACACCATATATTTT
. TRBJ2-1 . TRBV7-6 CASSLRTTTIGEQFF TGTGCCAGCAGCTTAAGGACTACCACGATCGGGGAGCAGTTCTTC
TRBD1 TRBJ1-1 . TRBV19 CASSIMGQMNTEAFF TGTGCCAGTAGTATAATGGGACAGATGAACACTGAAGCTTTCTTT
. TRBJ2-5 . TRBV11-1 CASSQAGGVQETQYF TGTGCCAGCAGCCAGGCGGGTGGGGTGCAAGAGACCCAGTACTTC
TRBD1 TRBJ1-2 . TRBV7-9 CASSLNRGVYGYTF TGTGCCAGCAGCTTAAACAGGGGCGTCTATGGCTACACCTTC
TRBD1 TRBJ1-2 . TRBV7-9 CASSTGTGDYYGYTF TGTGCCAGCAGCACCGGGACAGGGGATTACTATGGCTACACCTTC
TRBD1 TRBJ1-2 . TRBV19 CASSLPGQIYGYTF TGTGCCAGTAGTCTACCGGGACAGATATATGGCTACACCTTC
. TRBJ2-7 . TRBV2 CASRLGSEGYEQYF TGTGCCAGCAGGCTCGGGTCAGAGGGCTACGAGCAGTACTTC
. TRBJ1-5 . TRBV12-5 CASGLVISSNQPQHF TGTGCTAGTGGTTTGGTAATTAGTAGCAATCAGCCCCAGCATTTT
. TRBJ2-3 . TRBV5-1 CASSLGGGLHHF TGCGCCAGCAGCTTGGGTGGAGGCCTCCATCATTTT
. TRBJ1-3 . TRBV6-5 CASSKRSSGNTIYF TGTGCCAGCAGCAAGAGGAGCTCTGGAAACACCATATATTTT
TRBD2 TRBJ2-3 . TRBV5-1 CASSPNRWGGADTQYF TGCGCCAGCAGCCCAAACCGTTGGGGGGGAGCAGATACGCAGTATTTT
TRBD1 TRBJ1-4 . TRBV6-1 CASMTGSTNEKLFF TGTGCCAGCATGACAGGGTCGACTAATGAAAAACTGTTTTTT
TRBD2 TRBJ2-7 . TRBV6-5 CASSPRGGRRNEQYF TGTGCCAGCAGTCCTCGGGGCGGGAGACGGAACGAGCAGTACTTC
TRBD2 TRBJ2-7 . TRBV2 CASSERGSKSYEQYF TGTGCCAGCAGTGAACGCGGGAGTAAATCCTACGAGCAGTACTTC
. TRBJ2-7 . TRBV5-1 CASRGDRVYEQYF TGCGCCAGCAGGGGTGACAGAGTGTACGAGCAGTACTTC
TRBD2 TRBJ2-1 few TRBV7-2 CASSLSGGEQFF TGTGCCAGCAGCTTATCGGGGGGTGAGCAGTTCTTC
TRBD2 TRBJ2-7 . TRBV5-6 CASSFPPSGRSYEQYF TGTGCCAGCAGCTTCCCCCCTAGCGGGAGATCCTACGAGCAGTACTTC
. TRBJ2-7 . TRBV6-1 CASSEEPPQQYF TGTGCCAGCAGTGAAGAGCCCCCACAGCAGTACTTC
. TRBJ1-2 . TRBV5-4 CASSLNLRGGYTF TGTGCCAGCAGCTTAAACCTGCGGGGAGGCTACACCTTC
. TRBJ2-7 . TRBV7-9 CASSFERVREQYF TGTGCCAGCAGCTTCGAGCGGGTTCGCGAGCAGTACTTC
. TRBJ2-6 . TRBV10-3 CAISESTTSGANVLTF TGTGCCATCAGTGAGTCTACAACCTCTGGGGCCAACGTCCTGACTTTC
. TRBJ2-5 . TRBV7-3 CASSFNRAETQYF TGTGCCAGCAGCTTTAATCGAGCGGAGACCCAGTACTTC
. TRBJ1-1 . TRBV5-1 CASSAGLTEAFF TGCGCCAGCAGCGCGGGACTTACTGAAGCTTTCTTT
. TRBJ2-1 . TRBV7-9 CASGLRSSYNEQFF TGTGCCAGCGGCTTACGTAGCTCCTACAATGAGCAGTTCTTC
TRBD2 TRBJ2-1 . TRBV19 CASSIGTSGSEQFF TGTGCCAGTAGTATAGGGACTAGCGGGAGTGAGCAGTTCTTC
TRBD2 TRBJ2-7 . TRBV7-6 CASSQKRDRSYEQYF TGTGCCAGCAGCCAGAAGCGGGATCGCTCCTACGAGCAGTACTTC
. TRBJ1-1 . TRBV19 CASMGTPREAFF TGTGCCAGTATGGGGACACCCCGTGAAGCTTTCTTT
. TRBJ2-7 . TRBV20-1 CSAQGREQYF TGCAGTGCCCAGGGGCGCGAGCAGTACTTC
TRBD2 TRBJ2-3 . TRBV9 CASSVGRAGTDTQYF TGTGCCAGCAGCGTGGGGAGGGCCGGCACAGATACGCAGTATTTT
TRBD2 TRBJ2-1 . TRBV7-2 CASSFGAGFYNEQFF TGTGCCAGCAGCTTCGGAGCGGGGTTCTACAATGAGCAGTTCTTC
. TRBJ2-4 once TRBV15 CATSRDQKRDIQYF TGTGCCACCAGCAGAGATCAGAAACGGGACATTCAGTACTTC
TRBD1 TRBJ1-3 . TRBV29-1 CSVGGQNSGNTIYF TGCAGCGTGGGGGGACAGAACTCTGGAAACACCATATATTTT
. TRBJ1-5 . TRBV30 CAWNPGGVSQPQHF TGTGCCTGGAACCCTGGGGGGGTTAGTCAGCCCCAGCATTTT
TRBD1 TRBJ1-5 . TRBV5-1 CASSPGDSRPDQPQHF TGCGCCAGCAGCCCAGGGGACAGCCGTCCCGATCAGCCCCAGCATTTT
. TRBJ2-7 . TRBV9 CASSVGSRPSYEQYF TGTGCCAGCAGCGTAGGCTCGCGGCCGTCCTACGAGCAGTACTTC
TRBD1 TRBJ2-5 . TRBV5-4 CASSEDRAQETQYF TGTGCCAGCAGTGAGGACAGGGCCCAAGAGACCCAGTACTTC
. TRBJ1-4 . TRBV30 CAWSVPTGGNEKLFF TGTGCCTGGAGTGTACCCACGGGGGGTAATGAAAAACTGTTTTTT
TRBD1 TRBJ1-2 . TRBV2 CASRWDRWYGYTF TGTGCCAGCAGATGGGACAGGTGGTATGGCTACACCTTC